The 18 T cell receptor beta chains listed next were all sequenced from one sample in a study of T cells in Graves' hyperthyroidism and ophthalmopathy. Using RNA transcripts as the source, TCR beta CDR3 regions were amplified. The TCR CDR3 was amplified in a first-round RT-PCR using the HTBI primer set. MiXCR, run by TCRdb on the multiplex PCR reads, gives a single entry per CDR3 protein. This table has some 510,000 distinct CDR3 sequences, more than 20% appearing once. The sequenced material came from blood. These TCRs come from a man in his late teens or twenties with Graves' hyperthyroidism.

This clonotype has at least ten counts. The chain carries TRBV7-8 and TRBJ2-5; 7 bases are shared with TRBD1. Looked up from germline, CDR1 is SGHVS and CDR2 is FQNEAQ. The CDR3 covers 14 residues. V lost 3 bases, J lost 4 bases, and 5 bases stayed unmatched. The CDR3 DNA reads TGTGCCAGCAGCTTGACAGGGATGGGAGAGACCCAGTACTTC. It translates to CASSLTGMGETQYF. The variable domain in full, with the rest retrieved from reference TRBV7-8 and TRBJ2-5, is GAGVSQSPRYKVAKRGQDVALRCDPISGHVSLFWYQQALGQGPEFLTYFQNEAQLDKSGLPSDRFFAERPEGSVSTLKIQRTQQEDSAVYLCASSLTGMGETQYFGPGTRLLVL.

This clonotype has more than one count but fewer than ten. The chain uses TRBV7-9 and TRBJ2-5, with 7 positions matching TRBD1. Per the germline V gene, CDR1 is SEHNR and CDR2 is FQNEAQ (reference sequence). The CDR3 loop spans 15 amino acids. V was clipped by 2 bases and J by 3 bases; unmatched bases: 6. CDR3 bases: TGTGCCAGCAGCTTATGGGGACAGCTGAAAGAGACCCAGTACTTC. As protein: CASSLWGQLKETQYF.

The CDR3 nucleotides are TGTGCCAGCAGCCTAAAGACAGGCTCGCTCCAGCCCCAGCATTTT. This sequence encodes CASSLKTGSLQPQHF. The V call is TRBV7-8, the J call TRBJ1-5; possible D gene TRBD1, 6 bases. Germline CDR1 SGHVS, CDR2 FQNEAQ. V lost 5 bases and J 7 bases, leaving 18 bases between the germline ends. This CDR3 comprises 15 residues.

The sample holds many counts of this clonotype. V gene TRBV5-1 combines with J gene TRBJ2-2; 7 bases are a match to TRBD1. The CDR3 has 14 amino acids. Germline CDR1 and CDR2: SGHRS and YFSETQ. V lost 6 bases and J lost 3; bases outside the gene matches: 5. CDR3: CASTRGYDTGELFF. The CDR3 coding sequence is TGCGCCAGCACCAGGGGGTACGACACCGGGGAGCTGTTTTTT.

This clonotype was found many times. The V and J genes are TRBV13 and TRBJ2-2, with D possibly matching TRBD1 (5 bases). V was pared by 5 bases and J by 2 bases, with 12 bases between. This CDR3 is built from 15 residues. The germline V gene has CDR1 PRHDT and CDR2 FYEKMQ (reference sequence). The CDR3 loop is CASSPLTANTGELFF. CDR3 nucleotides: TGTGCCAGCAGCCCGTTGACAGCCAACACCGGGGAGCTGTTTTTT.

The table lists this clonotype with many counts. The chain links TRBV29-1 to TRBJ1-1, with D unresolved. Trimming cost V 2 bases and J 0 bases, with 7 bases left between them. CDR1 is SQVTM, CDR2 ANQGSEA, per germline. The length of the CDR3 is 13 residues. CDR3: CSVEKDLNTEAFF. The DNA of the CDR3 is TGCAGCGTTGAAAAGGATTTGAACACTGAAGCTTTCTTT.

This clonotype appeared many times. This chain's CDR3 is CASSLAERGGVSYEQYF. DNA for the CDR3: TGTGCCAGCAGCTTAGCCGAAAGAGGGGGGGTCTCCTACGAGCAGTACTTC. The genes are TRBV7-6 and TRBJ2-7; D is perhaps TRBD2 (7 bases). The CDR3 runs 17 residues. Trimming pared 0 bases from V and 0 bases from J, leaving 15 bases between. The V gene's germline CDR1 is SGHVS and CDR2 FNYEAQ.

This clonotype was counted many times. The chain joins TRBV12-3 or TRBV12-4 to TRBJ1-2; the D is unclear. The V end was cut by 1 base, the J end by 1 base, with 7 bases between. This CDR3 contains 14 residues. The CDR3 nucleotides read TGTGCCAGCAGTTTAGACATATTTAACTATGGCTACACCTTC. Translating gives CASSLDIFNYGYTF.

V usage is TRBV10-3 and J usage is TRBJ1-2; tentative D call: TRBD1 (5 bases). Germline V gives CDR1 ENHRY, CDR2 SYGVKD. The CDR3 consists of 15 residues. Trimming removed 6 bases from V and 0 bases from J, with 14 bases in between. DNA of the CDR3: TGTGCCATCAGGATGGCTGACAGTACTAACTATGGCTACACCTTC. It encodes CAIRMADSTNYGYTF.

This clonotype was counted a few times. This may come from a read error, since a much larger clone is one base off. The CDR3 region has the DNA TGTGCCAGCAGTTTATCTCGATCTGGACAGGGGGTTGAGACCCAGTACTTC. Protein: CASSLSRSGQGVETQYF. The V gene is TRBV28, the J gene TRBJ2-5; 10 bases are shared with TRBD1. The CDR3 runs 17 residues. CDR1 is MDHEN and CDR2 is SYDVKM in the germline V gene. With 1 base clipped from V and 5 bases from J, the junction kept 10 bases outside the gene matches.

This clonotype was counted between two and nine times. J is TRBJ2-7 and V is TRBV6-5, with a weak D call TRBD1 (7 bases). Germline V gene lookup returns CDR1 MNHEY and CDR2 SVGAGI. The CDR3 extends over 14 amino acids. V gave up 4 bases and J gave up 2 bases, with 12 bases separating them. This chain's CDR3 is CASSSDREAYEQYF. CDR3 sequence (DNA): TGTGCCAGCAGTTCCGACAGGGAGGCCTACGAGCAGTACTTC.

This clonotype has a count of ten or more. The gene calls are TRBV2 and TRBJ1-2; no clear D gene. V gave up 3 bases and J gave up 0 bases, with 5 bases separating them. CDR1 is SNHLY, CDR2 FYNNEI, per germline. CDR3 length: 13 amino acids. The CDR3 DNA sequence: TGTGCCAGCAGTGAGCCGGCTAACTATGGCTACACCTTC. Encoded protein: CASSEPANYGYTF.

This clonotype appeared a few times. The chain combines TRBV12-3 or TRBV12-4 with TRBJ2-3, with D tentatively TRBD2 (5 bases). V was shortened by 2 bases and J by 1 base, with 7 bases between the two germline ends. This CDR3 has 14 residues. The CDR3: CASSLRRRTDTQYF. CDR3 DNA sequence: TGTGCCAGCAGTTTACGGAGGCGCACAGATACGCAGTATTTT.

This chain uses TRBV30 with TRBJ1-3; D possibly corresponds to TRBD1 (5 bases). V lost 2 bases and J 8 bases, leaving 10 bases between the germline ends. The CDR3 is made up of 12 amino acids. Germline CDR1 GTSNPN, CDR2 SVGIG (reference sequence). The CDR3 DNA follows: TGTGCCTGGAGTCCCGGGGCCGACACCATATATTTT. Its protein is CAWSPGADTIYF.

This clonotype was counted at least ten times. The V gene is TRBV6-1, the J gene TRBJ1-1; a possible D gene is TRBD1 (5 bases). The CDR3 covers 14 residues. V shed 3 bases and J shed 1 base, with 9 bases lying between them. Germline V gene sequence: CDR1 MNHNS, CDR2 SASEGT. The CDR3 here is CASSDKGWNTEAFF. CDR3 DNA: TGTGCCAGCAGTGACAAGGGGTGGAACACTGAAGCTTTCTTT.

The chain employs TRBV5-1 and TRBJ2-3; 7 nucleotides align to TRBD1. Germline V lookup: CDR1 SGHRS, CDR2 YFSETQ. The ends lost 3 bases at V and 8 bases at J; junction bases unmatched: 12. The CDR3 is 15 residues long. In DNA form, the CDR3 reads TGCGCCAGCAGCTCGACTGGACAGGCCCCGGGTACGCAGTATTTT. Translating gives CASSSTGQAPGTQYF.

This clonotype was found many times. The chain links TRBV29-1 to TRBJ1-1; D gene ambiguous. V lost 1 base to trimming and J lost 7 bases, with 7 bases between them. The V gene's germline CDR1 is SQVTM and CDR2 ANQGSEA. There are 11 residues in the CDR3. The CDR3 is CSVEAPYEAFF. The CDR3 nucleotides are TGCAGCGTTGAAGCCCCCTATGAAGCTTTCTTT.

In its sample, this clonotype was seen many times. The chain carries TRBV6-5 and TRBJ1-2; no firm D call. Trimming removed 0 bases from V and 0 bases from J, with 8 bases in between. Germline CDR1 is MNHEY and CDR2 is SVGAGI. The CDR3 runs to 15 residues. The CDR3 sequence is CASSYSGGTNYGYTF. The DNA of the CDR3 is TGTGCCAGCAGTTACTCGGGCGGTACTAACTATGGCTACACCTTC.